The source of this T cell receptor (beta chain) is a study of shared clonotypes between healthy human individuals (dated by TCRdb to the early 2020s). Regarding the complete study: The cohort comprised two women and three men aged 18 to 49 years. To increase sequencing depth and limit assay-specific biases, different laboratories used diverse techniques to prepare libraries and sequence TCR repertoires. Per donor, leukapheresis produced somewhere between about 0.8 and 9 billion PBMCs. To estimate repertoire size and how much clonotypes are shared between individuals, the study performed deep sequencing of blood TCR repertoires from roughly five healthy adults. Per donor, three plates each were used for CD4 naive and CD4 memory, two for CD8 naive, and one for CD8 memory. What the research found in general, with its limitations: Rarefaction of sorted-subset datasets indicated incomplete sequencing despite the large sequencing depth. When a few donors were compared, the shared fraction of clonotypes was 5% to 6.5% for naive CD4, less than 4% for naive CD8, roughly 2.5% for memory CD4, and roughly 0.4% for memory CD8. Based on pairwise subsampling, the degree of clonotype sharing among donors was expected to be affected by sequencing depth. Clonotypes shared by all four sorted-subset donors showed higher generation probabilities than non-shared clonotypes. Because the study included a small number of donors, the genetic and exposure-history diversity represented was limited. Sampling was restricted to blood, and TCR repertoires in tissue are likely to differ from TCR repertoires in blood. Naive subsets generally had larger estimated clonotype richness than memory subsets did.

Donors were healthy HIV-negative adults with no recently reported acute infections or vaccinations. All donors were Caucasian adults living in Nashville, Tennessee, USA. CD4+ T cells were enriched by magnetic negative selection; naive cells were then positively selected on CD45RA, and the negative fraction formed the memory subset. After blood collection by leukapheresis, PBMCs were isolated using Ficoll-Histopaque density gradient centrifugation and then cryopreserved in the vapor phase of liquid nitrogen. Analytical flow cytometry was used to check the purity and quantity of each magnetically sorted T cell population. Genomic DNA was isolated from every sorted fraction and measured by UV absorbance on a Nanodrop 2000c. Inclusive of the bounding cysteine and phenylalanine, the CDR3 is 15 residues long. Solely the CDR3 DNA is kept, with 45 bases framed from the first base. V sheds 5 bases and J sheds 0 bases, leaving 11 bases between their ends. The germline V gene sets CDR1 to SGHTA and CDR2 to FQGNSA.

Using the deep immunoSEQ assay, multiplex PCR amplified TCR CDR3 regions from genomic DNA. Extracted genomic DNA from each cell subset was spread evenly across all wells of several immunoSEQ 96-well plates, with each plate serving as a replicate. For sorted subsets, about 210 ng of genomic DNA, equivalent to roughly 33,000 T cell genomes, went into each replicate PCR. Purified libraries were measured with a Qubit 3.0 fluorometer, size-checked on a Bioanalyzer 2100, and measured again with the KAPA Library Quantification kit. Every immunoSEQ 96-well plate was sequenced on a dedicated single-read 150-cycle Illumina NextSeq 550 flow cell. The original methods were these. Because the immunoSEQ output included only junctional sequences and no quality scores, the filtering could not be the same as the filtering used for full-length reads. Sequences were annotated with PyIR, a Python wrapper for IgBLAST v1.9, using IMGT germline references to assign V/J genes and CDR3. Reads with weak V/J assignments (E-value above 1e-6), missing CDR3, stop codons, out-of-frame junctions, or ambiguous translated residues were removed. V3J clonotypes were defined as sequences sharing an identical inferred V gene, J gene, and CDR3 amino acid sequence. Percentage overlap between repertoires was calculated by dividing the number of shared unique clonotypes by the size of the smaller repertoire. Richness of each repertoire was evaluated using RTK rarefaction, the Chao1 estimator, and Recon v2.1 estimates of unobserved clonotypes. Generation probabilities for all TCRbeta clonotypes obtained by the gDNA method from a handful of donors were computed using OLGA. TCRdb retrieved this table from immuneACCESS and kept in-frame rearrangements only. Not all clones are present; in checked studies, unresolved V genes account for under half, and no reason is known for the remainder. V and J calls and clone size follow that table, whereas D and trimming were derived from the DNA. A total of 2 million to 3 million clones appear in this sample, approximately 93% of them only once. Together, the top ten hold 0.35% to 0.45% of the sample.

In its sample, this clone was seen once. It has no known antigen specificity. One base away there is no much larger clone; base qualities are not given. The same CDR3 is also encoded by other DNA sequences in this sample. The sequence was collected from a man younger than 35 in good health. Some clones in this sample may be carry-over from other donors' samples. The sequenced sample was naive CD4+ T cells from PBMCs. Explained via the paper, the cell subset or site label denotes: CD45RA+ positively selected. The V and J segments used are TRBV7-2 and TRBJ1-3; possibly the D gene is TRBD1, per 6 matching bases. The DNA sequence is given as TGTGCCAGCAGCCTGAGCAGGGGCTCTGGAAACACCATATATTTT. Translated, this is CASSLSRGSGNTIYF.